What follows are 18 T cell receptor beta chains derived from one specimen sequenced in a study of beta chain features in type 1 diabetes. As every portion of the isolated RNA was reverse transcribed, the sequencing read expressed TCRB transcripts. Repertoires were generated with immunoSEQ multiplex PCR, while TCRdb's copy carries only in-frame clones and drops some. The table has around 500,000 clones, 11% seen once; the top ten hold 0.046%. Sample: naive CD4+ T cells from blood. These receptor sequences come from a woman aged 18-35 years in good health.

Worth noting for this clone: Other DNA sequences in this sample translate to the same CDR3. The J gene is TRBJ2-3, the V gene TRBV9, with D unclear. V lost 0 bases and J lost 3, with 8 bases in between. Per the germline V gene, CDR1 is SGDLS and CDR2 is YYNGEE. This CDR3 region has 14 residues. CDR3 region: CASSVAPSTDTQYF. CDR3 nucleotide sequence: TGTGCCAGCAGCGTAGCCCCAAGTACAGATACGCAGTATTTT.

J is TRBJ1-3 and V is TRBV11-2, with 7 bases matching TRBD1. CDR1 SGHAT and CDR2 FQNNGV come from the germline V gene. CDR3 size: 14 residues. The J segment lost 5 bases and the V segment lost 5 bases, leaving 6 bases of the junction unmatched. CDR3 protein: CASSPQGSRNTIYF. The DNA for the CDR3 is TGTGCCAGCAGCCCACAGGGGAGTCGAAACACCATATATTTT.

This clone was counted between two and nine times. The chain carries TRBV9 and TRBJ2-5, with D possibly being TRBD1 (6 bases). Germline assignment: CDR1 SGDLS and CDR2 YYNGEE. CDR3 length: 19 residues. The germline V and J ends were trimmed by 0 bases and 3 bases, with 24 bases remaining between them. CDR3 in DNA: TGTGCCAGCAGCGTAGCGGGGAACTCCCGGAGGCCAGGGGAAGAGACCCAGTACTTC. It translates to CASSVAGNSRRPGEETQYF.

This chain connects TRBV27 to TRBJ2-5; TRBD1 matches at 9 bases. Trimming cost V 5 bases and J 5 bases; bases outside gene matches: 12. CDR1 MNHEY and CDR2 SMNVEV come from the germline V gene (reference sequence). This CDR3 has 16 residues. The CDR3 sequence is CASSKYRGLMAETQYF. Written as DNA, the CDR3 is TGTGCCAGCAGTAAGTACAGGGGGCTGATGGCGGAGACCCAGTACTTC.

V usage is TRBV4-1 and J usage is TRBJ2-4, with TRBD2 matching over 12 bases. The CDR3 totals 14 residues. Germline loops: CDR1 MGHRA, CDR2 YSYEKL. With 1 base clipped from V and 13 bases from J, the junction kept 5 bases outside the gene matches. CDR3 DNA: TGCGCCAGCAGCCAAGCGCTAGCGGGAGGGGCCCAGTACTTC. Translating gives CASSQALAGGAQYF.

The chain couples TRBV11-2 to TRBJ2-5; TRBD2 agrees at 9 bases. This CDR3 spans 17 amino acids. CDR1 and CDR2 (germline): SGHAT, FQNNGV. V was pared by 3 bases and J by 2 bases, with 10 bases of the junction left unmatched. The CDR3 protein is CASSFIRSGGLQETQYF. CDR3 DNA sequence: TGTGCCAGCAGCTTTATAAGAAGCGGGGGGCTTCAAGAGACCCAGTACTTC.

The V gene is TRBV5-1, the J gene TRBJ2-7, with 7 bases matching TRBD2. The CDR3 has 15 residues. V dropped 0 bases and J dropped 4; count of bases not matched to a gene: 7. Germline V gene data show CDR1 as SGHRS and CDR2 as YFSETQ. The CDR3: CASSLAPLAEYEQYF. For the CDR3, the DNA is TGCGCCAGCAGCTTGGCACCTCTAGCGGAATACGAGCAGTACTTC.

Only a few counts were recorded for this clone. The J gene is TRBJ1-2, the V gene TRBV7-9; TRBD1 agrees at 7 bases. Trimming at V came to 3 bases and at J to 8 bases, leaving 6 bases not matched to a gene. Germline lookup yields CDR1 SEHNR and CDR2 FQNEAQ (reference sequence). The CDR3 length is 13 residues. The CDR3 nucleotides are TGTGCCAGCAGCTTCCGACAGGGAGAAGGCTACACCTTC. The encoded protein is CASSFRQGEGYTF. Combining the CDR3 with reference TRBV7-9 and TRBJ1-2 gives the whole variable domain DTGVSQNPRHKITKRGQNVTFRCDPISEHNRLYWYRQTLGQGPEFLTYFQNEAQLEKSRLLSDRFSAERPKGSFSTLEIQRTEQGDSAMYLCASSFRQGEGYTFGSGTRLTVV.

This clone has just a few counts. In the same sample, other DNA sequences code for this CDR3. The rearrangement uses TRBV7-2 and TRBJ2-3; TRBD2 agrees at 14 bases. CDR3 length: 15 residues. With V trimmed by 3 bases and J by 6 bases, 2 bases remained unmatched. Germline V CDR1 and CDR2: SGHTA, FQGNSA. The CDR3 protein is CASSLGLAGADTQYF. The CDR3, as DNA: TGTGCCAGCAGCTTGGGACTAGCGGGGGCCGATACGCAGTATTTT.

This clone was counted a few times. The chain has TRBV9 and TRBJ2-5, with 8 bases fitting TRBD2. The CDR3 extends over 15 amino acids. V shed 6 bases and J 2 bases; nucleotides not matched to a gene: 9. Germline-derived CDR1 and CDR2 are SGDLS and YYNGEE. CDR3 sequence (DNA): TGTGCCAGCACCCGCCTAGGGACTAGTCAAGAGACCCAGTACTTC. This gives the protein CASTRLGTSQETQYF.

This chain joins TRBV29-1 and TRBJ2-7; 7 nucleotides line up with TRBD1. CDR3 length: 16 amino acids. CDR1 and CDR2 from the germline V gene are SQVTM and ANQGSEA. The ends lost 2 bases at V and 1 base at J; junction bases unmatched: 11. The CDR3 bases are TGCAGCGTTGAAATCAACCGGGACAGCCGATCCTACGAGCAGTACTTC. Its translation is CSVEINRDSRSYEQYF.

This clone was seen a few times. The chain carries TRBV6-5 and TRBJ2-6; D not certain. The CDR3 runs to 15 residues. Germline V gives CDR1 MNHEY, CDR2 SVGAGI. V gave up 6 bases and J gave up 0 bases, with 9 bases separating them. CDR3 in DNA: TGTGCCAGCAGACCACCCAGCTCTGGGGCCAACGTCCTGACTTTC. It encodes CASRPPSSGANVLTF.

The chain uses TRBV7-2 and TRBJ2-3, with D tentatively TRBD1 (6 bases). The germline CDR1 and CDR2 sequences are SGHTA and FQGNSA. The V and J ends lost 2 bases and 5 bases respectively, with 17 bases between them. The CDR3 contains 16 residues. CDR3 sequence (DNA): TGTGCCAGCAGCTTAAGCAGGGGAACTTGGATAGATACGCAGTATTTT. It is translated as CASSLSRGTWIDTQYF.

This clone was counted between two and nine times. The chain carries TRBV7-2 and TRBJ2-3; D is possibly TRBD2 (6 bases). Germline V gene lookup returns CDR1 SGHTA and CDR2 FQGNSA. The CDR3 contains 14 residues. V dropped 4 bases and J dropped 4 bases, with 12 bases sitting between them. CDR3 loop: CASSSDWGADTQYF. The CDR3 nucleotides are TGTGCCAGCAGCTCCGACTGGGGGGCAGATACGCAGTATTTT.

This clone was observed at least ten times. The rearrangement links TRBV5-5 to TRBJ2-1, with 11 bases that match TRBD2. J gave up 5 bases and V 2 bases, and 6 bases lay outside the gene matches. This CDR3 is 16 amino acids long. From germline, CDR1 is SGHKS and CDR2 YYEKEE (reference sequence). The CDR3 protein is CASSFVGTSGHNEQFF. The CDR3 nucleotides read TGTGCCAGCAGCTTTGTAGGGACTAGCGGCCACAATGAGCAGTTCTTC.

This clone was observed a handful of times. CDR3 DNA: TGTGCCAGCAGTTTTTCGGGTATCCAGGGTACCCAAAATAACAATGAGCAGTTCTTC. Translation gives CASSFSGIQGTQNNNEQFF. The chain combines TRBV28 with TRBJ2-1; TRBD1 might be the D (5 bases). V lost 3 bases and J lost 5, with 26 bases in between. This CDR3 is 19 amino acids long. Germline CDR1 MDHEN, CDR2 SYDVKM.

Comment on this clone: The junction differs from germline at one of its ends, possibly a read error. Here the CDR3 DNA reads TGTGCCAGCAGTGAATCCGGTAGGGACAGTGAAAGCTTC. This translates into CASSESGRDSESF. The V gene is TRBV25-1, the J gene TRBJ2-7; 7 positions agree with TRBD1. This CDR3 contains 13 residues. Germline V gene sequence: CDR1 MGHDK, CDR2 SYGVNS.

V usage is TRBV6-1 and J usage is TRBJ2-3, with TRBD1 matching 10 bases. Germline V CDR1 and CDR2: MNHNS, SASEGT. Trimming at V came to 4 bases and at J to 4 bases, leaving 8 bases not matched to a gene. This CDR3 contains 16 residues. The CDR3 DNA sequence: TGTGCCAGCAGTGCCCGGGACAGGGGATATGCAGATACGCAGTATTTT. Protein: CASSARDRGYADTQYF.